This TCR beta chain was documented in a study of control samples from healthy donors and cancer patients. CDR3 length: 18 residues. J gave up 1 base and V 3 bases, and 14 bases lay outside the gene matches. Germline loops: CDR1 SGHKS, CDR2 YYEKEE (reference sequence). Clones were sequenced by immunoSEQ multiplex PCR, and TCRdb holds only the in-frame ones, with some missing. The table has some 120,000 clones, about 95% seen once. Input material: blood. The receptor's source is a man aged 25 to 45 in good health. This rearrangement joins TRBV5-5 to TRBJ1-1, with 8 bases lining up with TRBD1. The chain's CDR3 is CASSYRSTGGQWNTEAFF. In nucleotides, the CDR3 is TGTGCCAGCAGCTATCGTAGTACAGGGGGGCAATGGAACACTGAAGCTTTCTTT.